These T cell receptor beta chains were read from a single sample in a study of OX40 agonist ivuxolimab in advanced cancers. TCRdb keeps only in-frame clones here, not all; method: immunoSEQ multiplex PCR. The sample has approximately 47,000 clones; about 93% are singletons. The input for sequencing was CD4+ or CD8+ T cells sorted from blood, taken in a trial of the OX40 agonist ivuxolimab. The receptors shown here come from an adult with an advanced solid tumor such as melanoma, head and neck, liver or kidney cancer. The CDR3 runs from the conserved cysteine through the conserved F or W. The D gene is left open where the match is weak. The listing skips clone size in some rows; elsewhere it reads once, few, many or a size class.

d_call	j_call	v_call	clone_size	cdr3_aa	cdr3_nt
NA	TRBJ2-5	TRBV30	NA	CAWDRSQETQYF	TGTGCCTGGGACAGGTCTCAAGAGACCCAGTACTTC
NA	TRBJ1-6	TRBV6-5	once	CASSYSPNSPLHF	TGTGCCAGCAGTTACTCCCCAAATTCACCCCTCCACTTT
NA	TRBJ1-2	TRBV11-2	NA	CASSTDSHENYGYTF	TGTGCCAGCAGCACTGACAGTCACGAGAACTATGGCTACACCTTC
NA	TRBJ1-4	TRBV4-1	NA	CASSQTGGLDEKLFF	TGCGCCAGCAGCCAGACCGGGGGCCTGGATGAAAAACTGTTTTTT
NA	TRBJ2-2	TRBV6-5	NA	CASSLGPHSLGELFF	TGTGCCAGCAGTTTGGGACCTCACTCCCTCGGGGAGCTGTTTTTT
TRBD1	TRBJ1-5	TRBV7-2	NA	CASRQGFSNQPQHF	TGTGCCAGCAGACAGGGGTTTAGCAATCAGCCCCAGCATTTT
TRBD1	TRBJ2-1	TRBV19	NA	CASSGTGVNEQFF	TGTGCCAGTAGCGGGACAGGGGTAAATGAGCAGTTCTTC
NA	TRBJ2-1	TRBV7-3	NA	CASSSGGAYQSYNEQFF	TGTGCCAGCAGCTCAGGGGGGGCGTATCAATCCTACAATGAGCAGTTCTTC
TRBD1	TRBJ2-1	TRBV5-4	NA	CASSADRGSYNEQFF	TGTGCCAGCAGCGCGGACAGGGGATCCTACAATGAGCAGTTCTTC
TRBD1	TRBJ2-3	TRBV6-1	NA	CASSEGSGGGADTQYF	TGTGCCAGCAGTGAAGGATCAGGGGGTGGAGCAGATACGCAGTATTTT
NA	TRBJ2-1	TRBV5-6	NA	CASSLKESYNEQFF	TGTGCCAGCAGCTTGAAGGAGTCCTACAATGAGCAGTTCTTC
NA	TRBJ1-1	TRBV9	NA	CASSVVEGGEAFF	TGTGCCAGCAGCGTAGTTGAGGGTGGCGAAGCTTTCTTT
TRBD2	TRBJ2-1	TRBV6-5	NA	CASSRTSGGTNEQFF	TGTGCCAGCAGTCGGACTAGCGGGGGGACCAATGAGCAGTTCTTC
TRBD1	TRBJ1-2	TRBV10-3	NA	CAIRDDRVGANYGYTF	TGTGCCATCAGGGACGACAGGGTGGGGGCTAACTATGGCTACACCTTC